Below are 19 T cell receptor beta chains sequenced from a single sample in a study of blood T cells in healthy people across ages. For the second PCR, which ran for about 7 to 11 cycles, a sample-barcoded 5' primer and a J-beta primer mix were used. TCRdb re-called the 5' RACE reads with MiXCR, one entry per CDR3 protein. The sample shows approximately 700,000 distinct CDR3 sequences, roughly 32% of them seen only once. Source material: blood. The origin of the receptors is a woman older than 75 in good health.

Details on this clonotype: A read error may be the cause here, since a much bigger clone is one base away. The gene calls are TRBV20-1 and TRBJ2-4, with a possible D match to TRBD2 (6 bases). V gave up 0 bases and J gave up 11 bases, with 17 bases separating them. This CDR3 spans 14 amino acids. Germline V gene data show CDR1 as DFQATT and CDR2 as SNEGSKA (reference sequence). The CDR3: CSAREGLSRGVQYF. CDR3 DNA: TGCAGTGCTAGAGAGGGACTGTCGAGAGGGGTTCAGTACTTC.

On this clonotype itself: A clone one base away is much larger, so this may be a read error. V gene TRBV20-1 combines with J gene TRBJ1-2; maybe TRBD1 (5 bases). Germline V CDR1 and CDR2: DFQATT, SNEGSKA (reference sequence). The CDR3 extends over 13 amino acids. The CDR3 here is CSAWDGANYDYTF. In DNA form, the CDR3 reads TGCAGTGCTTGGGACGGAGCTAACTATGACTACACCTTC.

This clonotype has at least ten counts. This chain links TRBV5-6 with TRBJ2-1; 12 bases are a match to TRBD2. This CDR3 region has 20 residues. In germline, CDR1 is SGHDT, CDR2 YYEEEE. The V gene end was trimmed by 1 base and the J gene end by 0 bases; junction bases not matched to a gene: 11. The CDR3 region has the DNA TGTGCCAGCAGCTTGTTGGTAACTAGCGGGGGGAAGAGCTCCTACAATGAGCAGTTCTTC. This translates into CASSLLVTSGGKSSYNEQFF.

There are a few counts of this clonotype. The chain links TRBV27 to TRBJ1-2; D perhaps matches TRBD1 (5 bases). The CDR3 has 14 amino acids. Germline CDR1 and CDR2: MNHEY and SMNVEV (reference sequence). The ends were cut back, 3 bases at V and 2 bases at J, with 10 bases in the middle. CDR3 sequence (DNA): TGTGCCAGCAGTTTCCGGGACGGGAACTATGGCTACACCTTC. Residues: CASSFRDGNYGYTF.

This clonotype was seen ten or more times. This sequence joins TRBV5-1 and TRBJ1-5; D unresolved. The CDR3 has 14 amino acids. In germline, CDR1 is SGHRS, CDR2 YFSETQ. V lost 2 bases, J lost 5 bases, and 11 bases lay in between. The CDR3 nucleotides are TGCGCCAGCAGCTTAGATTCCGTGGATCAGCCCCAGCATTTT. Residues: CASSLDSVDQPQHF.

Ten or more counts support this clonotype. This rearrangement joins TRBV7-9 to TRBJ1-4, with D unresolved. Germline V lookup: CDR1 SEHNR, CDR2 FQNEAQ (reference sequence). The CDR3 has 15 residues. V gave up 0 bases and J gave up 0 bases, with 5 bases separating them. CDR3 amino acids: CASSLALSTNEKLFF. The CDR3 DNA is TGTGCCAGCAGCTTAGCCCTTTCAACTAATGAAAAACTGTTTTTT.

As to this clonotype: One base away lies a much larger clone, so this may be a sequencing read error. This sequence joins TRBV4-3 and TRBJ1-2; the D is unclear. Germline loops: CDR1 LGHNA, CDR2 YSLEER. The CDR3 runs 14 residues. The CDR3 is CASRQDRVNYGYTF. CDR3 in DNA: TGCGCCAGCCGCCAAGATCGGGTGAACTATGGCTACACCTTC.

A remark on this clonotype: A much larger clonotype is one base distant, so this may be a read error. V and J are TRBV20-1 and TRBJ2-5, with TRBD2 matching over 15 bases. The CDR3 has 15 amino acids. CDR1 and CDR2 from the germline V gene are DFQATT and SNEGSKA (reference sequence). V gave up 6 bases and J gave up 11 bases; unmatched junction bases: 13. The CDR3 DNA reads as TGCAGTGCCGCGGGACTAGCGGGGGGTTACAATGAGCAGTACTTC. It yields the protein CSAAGLAGGYNEQYF.

This clonotype was found a few times. Sequence at one end of the junction differs from germline and may be a read error. This sequence joins TRBV7-7 and TRBJ2-2; TRBD2 matches 13 bases. This CDR3 is built from 17 residues. CDR1 and CDR2 from the germline V gene are SSHAT and FNYEAQ (reference sequence). In nucleotides, the CDR3 is TGTGCTAGCAGCCTGGGGACTAGCGGGACGTGGTCCGGGGAGCTGTTTTTT. It is translated as CASSLGTSGTWSGELFF.

This clonotype was observed at least ten times. The rearrangement uses TRBV10-3 and TRBJ1-2; possibly TRBD1 for D (6 bases). Germline V gene lookup returns CDR1 ENHRY and CDR2 SYGVKD. With 10 bases removed from V and 6 bases from J, the gap between germline ends came to 24 bases. The CDR3 is 15 amino acids. CDR3 residues: CATIRQEGSRDGYTF. The DNA of the CDR3 is TGTGCCACGATCAGACAGGAGGGAAGTCGTGATGGCTACACCTTC.

This clonotype was counted at least ten times. The genes are TRBV3-1 and TRBJ2-1, with TRBD1 identical over 8 bases. The J segment lost 6 bases and the V segment lost 4 bases, leaving 8 bases of the junction unmatched. Germline assignment: CDR1 LGHDT and CDR2 YNNKEL (reference sequence). The CDR3 is 15 residues long. CDR3 in DNA: TGTGCCAGCAGCCCGGGACAGGCTCAAACCAATGAGCAGTTCTTC. Translating gives CASSPGQAQTNEQFF.

Here the CDR3 reads CASSFRGAPTDTQYF. The DNA of the CDR3 is TGTGCCAGCAGCTTTCGGGGGGCCCCCACAGATACGCAGTATTTT. The chain couples TRBV11-2 to TRBJ2-3; maybe TRBD2 (7 bases). This CDR3 spans 15 amino acids. The germline V and J ends were trimmed by 3 bases and 2 bases, with 12 bases remaining between them. Germline lookup yields CDR1 SGHAT and CDR2 FQNNGV.

This clonotype has a count of ten or more. This sequence joins TRBV5-1 and TRBJ2-4; possibly TRBD2 for D (6 bases). Trimming pared 4 bases from V and 8 bases from J, leaving 22 bases between. The germline V gene has CDR1 SGHRS and CDR2 YFSETQ. This CDR3 region has 16 residues. Here the CDR3 DNA reads TGCGCCAGCAGCCCTGGGGGGTTGAGTATTTTGGACATTCAGTACTTC. Translating gives CASSPGGLSILDIQYF.

This clonotype was observed many times. A read error may explain this, as a much larger clone is one base away. J is TRBJ2-7 and V is TRBV5-1; 10 bases match TRBD1. Germline CDR1 SGHRS, CDR2 YFSETQ. The CDR3 is 16 amino acids. With V trimmed by 4 bases and J by 7 bases, 14 bases remained unmatched. As DNA, the CDR3 is TGCGCCAGCAGCACCGGACAGGGGGAACCTCGCCGGGAGCAGTACTTC. Translated: CASSTGQGEPRREQYF.

The table lists this clonotype with many counts. This sequence joins TRBV20-1 and TRBJ2-3, with no clear D. The CDR3 covers 15 residues. Germline V gene lookup returns CDR1 DFQATT and CDR2 SNEGSKA (reference sequence). Trimming took 0 bases from V and 7 from J, leaving 17 bases between them. The CDR3 spells CSARDPVTETYTQYF. The CDR3 DNA reads as TGCAGTGCTAGAGATCCGGTGACGGAAACTTATACGCAGTATTTT.

This chain joins TRBV5-1 and TRBJ1-1; TRBD1 matches 9 bases. The trim removed 4 bases at V and 4 bases at J, leaving 17 bases unmatched. The CDR3 is made up of 18 amino acids. From germline, CDR1 is SGHRS and CDR2 YFSETQ. The CDR3 bases are TGCGCCAGCAGCCTTAGGGGCATTAACAGGGGGCCGGGCACTGAAGCTTTCTTT. Encoded protein: CASSLRGINRGPGTEAFF.

With respect to this clonotype: A much larger clone sits a single nucleotide away, making a read error possible. This chain joins TRBV5-1 and TRBJ2-1; D uncertain. The J call may be incorrect, as the DNA end agrees better with TRBJ2-7. Germline CDR1 reads SGHRS; CDR2 reads YFSETQ. This CDR3 spans 13 amino acids. Here the CDR3 DNA reads TGCGCCAGCAGCTTGAGGTCCTACAATGAGCAGTACTTC. Amino acid sequence: CASSLRSYNEQYF.

The rearrangement links TRBV7-9 to TRBJ1-2; D is unclear. The CDR3 extends over 15 amino acids. Trimming shortened V by 1 base and J by 3 bases, and 12 bases separated the two germline ends. From germline, CDR1 is SEHNR and CDR2 FQNEAQ (reference sequence). The CDR3: CASSLDLRGYYGYTF. The CDR3 DNA reads TGTGCCAGCAGCTTAGATCTCAGAGGGTACTATGGCTACACCTTC.

The rearrangement joins TRBV7-2 to TRBJ2-1, with 11 positions matching TRBD2. J gave up 5 bases and V 3 bases, and 6 bases lay outside the gene matches. The CDR3 runs 16 residues. Germline assignment: CDR1 SGHTA and CDR2 FQGNSA. The DNA for the CDR3 is TGTGCCAGCAGCTTTAGCGGGGGGGCAGTACACAATGAGCAGTTCTTC. It specifies CASSFSGGAVHNEQFF.